This T cell receptor (beta chain) was sequenced for a study of identical twins. Study conclusions and caveats: Beta out-of-frame sequences showed weaker excess sharing between twins. Monozygotic twins shared more out-of-frame TCR alpha than recombination models predicted.

It was template switching that added a universal primer site, and there were unique molecular identifiers on the cDNA. TCRdb reprocessed the 5' RACE reads via MiXCR and lists one record per CDR3 protein. The data show 1.5 million to 2 million distinct CDR3 sequences, with under 35% seen just once and around 0.3% held by the top ten. The V and J ends lost 5 bases and 10 bases respectively, with 24 bases between them. Germline-derived CDR1 and CDR2 are SGHAT and FQDESV (reference sequence). The CDR3 loop spans 15 amino acids. As for this clonotype: Its antigen is still unknown.

The clonotype originates from a newborn girl in good health. The V and J genes are TRBV11-1 and TRBJ2-7, with no clear D. Source material: cord blood. The CDR3 reads CASSIMDPRLEAQYF. CDR3 bases: TGTGCCAGCAGCATTATGGATCCACGACTCGAGGCCCAGTACTTC.